The 15 T cell receptor beta chains presented below share a single source sample, sequenced in a study of cytotoxic CD8 clonotypes in ibrutinib-treated CLL. The protocol was immunoSEQ multiplex PCR, while the TCRdb copy is restricted to in-frame clones and leaves out a portion. Of about 76,000 clones in the sample, 83% were seen once. This specimen was PBMCs, taken after 24 months of ibrutinib treatment. Source of these receptors: a human donor with chronic lymphocytic leukemia.

J is TRBJ1-5 and V is TRBV4-1; no firm D call. Germline CDR1 and CDR2: MGHRA and YSYEKL. V was trimmed by 0 bases and J by 3 bases, leaving 12 bases between them. The CDR3 runs 16 residues. This CDR3 reads CASSQDNERLNQPQHF. CDR3 sequence (DNA): TGCGCCAGCAGCCAAGATAACGAGCGCCTCAATCAGCCCCAGCATTTT.

CDR3 sequence reads: CASSLGVSGSGANVLTF. CDR3 bases: TGTGCCAGCAGCTTAGGCGTGTCGGGGAGTGGGGCCAACGTCCTGACTTTC. The rearrangement uses TRBV7-2 and TRBJ2-6; weak D call: TRBD2 (5 bases). V was pared by 1 base and J by 3 bases, with 13 bases between. The CDR3 sequence is 17 residues long. Germline loops: CDR1 SGHTA, CDR2 FQGNSA.

CDR3 bases: TGTGCCAGCAGTGACTTAGGAGAGGACACCTACGAGCAGTACTTC. This translates into CASSDLGEDTYEQYF. J is TRBJ2-7 and V is TRBV6-4; D possibly corresponds to TRBD1 (5 bases). Germline CDR1 and CDR2: MRHNA and SNTAGT. V lost 1 base and J lost 2, with 12 bases in between. The CDR3 covers 15 residues.

The gene calls are TRBV5-1 and TRBJ2-7; TRBD2 is a possible D gene (5 bases). This CDR3 is built from 15 residues. V gave up 2 bases and J gave up 4 bases, with 16 bases separating them. Germline V gives CDR1 SGHRS, CDR2 YFSETQ. The CDR3 sequence: CASSFGVPPRYEQYF. CDR3 DNA: TGCGCCAGCAGCTTCGGGGTCCCACCTAGATACGAGCAGTACTTC.

This clone has only one observation. The J gene is TRBJ2-7, the V gene TRBV6-6; 13 nucleotides align to TRBD2. The germline CDR1 and CDR2 sequences are MNHNY and SVGAGI (reference sequence). The length of the CDR3 is 16 residues. Trimming took 5 bases from V and 3 from J; bases not matched to a gene: 7. The CDR3 sequence: CASSQGLAGIVYEQYF. The CDR3 bases are TGTGCCAGCAGTCAGGGACTAGCGGGAATTGTCTACGAGCAGTACTTC.

The chain links TRBV28 to TRBJ2-5; TRBD1 agrees at 7 bases. Trimming cost V 5 bases and J 11 bases; bases outside gene matches: 8. CDR1 is MDHEN, CDR2 SYDVKM, per germline. This CDR3 is 12 amino acids long. The CDR3 loop is CASSNVTGKQYF. The CDR3 DNA sequence: TGTGCCAGCAGTAACGTGACAGGGAAACAGTACTTC.

The chain carries TRBV11-2 and TRBJ2-7, with D possibly being TRBD2 (7 bases). The CDR3 is 15 amino acids. Between the trimmed V and J ends, which lost 3 bases and 3 bases, there was a span of 15 bases. The germline V gene encodes CDR1 SGHAT and CDR2 FQNNGV. In nucleotides, the CDR3 is TGTGCCAGCAGCTTGGCGGGGGCTAGCGTCTACGAGCAGTACTTC. This gives the protein CASSLAGASVYEQYF.

The V and J genes are TRBV19 and TRBJ2-7; 9 positions agree with TRBD1. Germline V gene data show CDR1 as LNHDA and CDR2 as SQIVND (reference sequence). This CDR3 has 14 amino acids. V shed 5 bases and J 3 bases; nucleotides not matched to a gene: 5. CDR3 DNA sequence: TGTGCCAGTAGTTTGAGGACAGGGGTCTACGAGCAGTACTTC. This encodes CASSLRTGVYEQYF.

This chain joins TRBV21-1 and TRBJ1-1; no DNA check was done on the table's D call, TRBD1. TRBV21-1 is a known pseudogene. The CDR3 sequence is 14 residues long. CDR3 DNA sequence: TGTGCCAGCAGTTCATCCGACAGCAACACTGAAGCTTTCTTT. This sequence encodes CASSSSDSNTEAFF.

The chain recombines TRBV9 with TRBJ1-5; D gene unclear. CDR1 and CDR2 from the germline V gene are SGDLS and YYNGEE. V lost 4 bases to trimming and J lost 1 base, with 9 bases between them. The CDR3 loop spans 14 amino acids. In nucleotides, the CDR3 is TGTGCCAGCAGCCGGGCTGGCAGCAATCAGCCCCAGCATTTT. This sequence encodes CASSRAGSNQPQHF.

The chain employs TRBV19 and TRBJ2-7; D possibly matches TRBD1 or TRBD2 (5 bases each). Per germline, CDR1 LNHDA and CDR2 SQIVND (reference sequence). This CDR3 comprises 19 residues. Trimming took 9 bases from V and 2 from J, leaving 32 bases between them. The DNA of the CDR3 is TGTGCCAGACTACATTTTCGGGGATCTGCATCGGGGCCCACCTACGAGCAGTACTTC. It encodes CARLHFRGSASGPTYEQYF.

The J gene is TRBJ2-3, the V gene TRBV5-1; D is unresolved. The CDR3 is 13 amino acids. Germline CDR1 reads SGHRS; CDR2 reads YFSETQ. V gave up 1 base and J gave up 0 bases, with 3 bases separating them. DNA of the CDR3: TGCGCCAGCAGCTTGTACAGCACAGATACGCAGTATTTT. Its protein is CASSLYSTDTQYF.

This clone was picked up one time. The chain carries TRBV9 and TRBJ1-2; D gene unclear. Germline V CDR1 and CDR2: SGDLS, YYNGEE. V was trimmed by 3 bases and J by 1 base, leaving 13 bases between them. The CDR3 sequence is 15 residues long. CDR3 protein: CASSDRPEGNYGYTF. As DNA, the CDR3 is TGTGCCAGCAGCGACCGTCCCGAGGGTAACTATGGCTACACCTTC.

This clone showed up just a few times. J is TRBJ1-4 and V is TRBV19, with D uncertain. The CDR3 consists of 15 residues. The germline V and J ends were trimmed by 6 bases and 0 bases, with 11 bases remaining between them. The germline gives CDR1 LNHDA, CDR2 SQIVND (reference sequence). The CDR3 DNA follows: TGTGCCAGTAGCCGCAGAAAAACAACTAATGAAAAACTGTTTTTT. Its protein product is CASSRRKTTNEKLFF.

The genes are TRBV7-8 and TRBJ1-5; D not certain. V was clipped by 3 bases and J by 1 base, with 10 bases between them. The CDR3 loop spans 15 amino acids. Looked up from germline, CDR1 is SGHVS and CDR2 is FQNEAQ. The CDR3: CASSFRANSNQPQHF. DNA of the CDR3: TGTGCCAGCAGCTTTAGGGCTAACAGCAATCAGCCCCAGCATTTT.